A selection of T cell receptor beta chains follows, all from one sample in a study of control samples from healthy donors and cancer patients. The method was immunoSEQ multiplex PCR; TCRdb's version includes in-frame clones alone and lacks a portion of them. The sample has more than 100,000 clones; more than 85% are singletons. The specimen sequenced was blood. These receptors were collected from a man aged 18 to 30 in good health. Each CDR3 is given with its conserved first and last residue. Each record gives: J gene, clone size, V gene, D gene, CDR3 protein, CDR3 DNA. A D gene is named only where the DNA matches it firmly. Clone size, where shown, is once, few, many, or a class for clones that have expanded.

J gene: TRBJ1-5
clone size: .
V gene: TRBV27
D gene: TRBD1
CDR3 protein: CASSLGQFNQPQHF
CDR3 DNA: TGTGCCAGCAGTTTGGGACAGTTCAATCAGCCCCAGCATTTT

J gene: TRBJ1-1
clone size: .
V gene: TRBV2
D gene: .
CDR3 protein: CASTRLSGEAFF
CDR3 DNA: TGTGCCAGCACGCGGCTGTCTGGTGAAGCTTTCTTT

J gene: TRBJ2-7
clone size: .
V gene: TRBV4-1
D gene: TRBD1
CDR3 protein: CASSSGQGGYEQYF
CDR3 DNA: TGCGCCAGCAGCTCCGGACAGGGGGGGTACGAGCAGTACTTC

J gene: TRBJ2-3
clone size: .
V gene: TRBV7-2
D gene: .
CDR3 protein: CASSLESASDTQYF
CDR3 DNA: TGTGCCAGCAGCTTAGAATCCGCCTCAGATACGCAGTATTTT

J gene: TRBJ2-7
clone size: .
V gene: TRBV2
D gene: .
CDR3 protein: CASSVQTGSSYEQYF
CDR3 DNA: TGTGCCAGCAGTGTCCAGACGGGAAGCTCCTACGAGCAGTACTTC

J gene: TRBJ1-6
clone size: .
V gene: TRBV18
D gene: .
CDR3 protein: CASSPPNRAENSPLHF
CDR3 DNA: TGTGCCAGCTCACCACCGAACAGGGCGGAGAATTCACCCCTCCACTTT

J gene: TRBJ2-1
clone size: .
V gene: TRBV7-2
D gene: .
CDR3 protein: CASSWRGAREQFF
CDR3 DNA: TGTGCCAGCAGCTGGAGGGGGGCTAGAGAGCAGTTCTTC

J gene: TRBJ2-2
clone size: .
V gene: TRBV11-3
D gene: .
CDR3 protein: CASSGTGSGELFF
CDR3 DNA: TGTGCCAGCAGCGGTACAGGGAGCGGGGAGCTGTTTTTT

J gene: TRBJ2-3
clone size: .
V gene: TRBV24-1
D gene: .
CDR3 protein: CATSEQGFTDTQYF
CDR3 DNA: TGTGCCACCAGTGAACAGGGTTTCACAGATACGCAGTATTTT

J gene: TRBJ2-3
clone size: .
V gene: TRBV5-4
D gene: .
CDR3 protein: CASSSMRGRADTQYF
CDR3 DNA: TGTGCCAGCAGCTCGATGCGGGGTAGAGCAGATACGCAGTATTTT

J gene: TRBJ1-1
clone size: .
V gene: TRBV13
D gene: .
CDR3 protein: CASSSSAGPRTEAFF
CDR3 DNA: TGTGCCAGCAGCTCCAGCGCTGGTCCTAGGACTGAAGCTTTCTTT

J gene: TRBJ1-1
clone size: .
V gene: TRBV7-9
D gene: TRBD1
CDR3 protein: CASSNTGTGNTEAFF
CDR3 DNA: TGTGCCAGCAGTAACACCGGGACAGGGAACACTGAAGCTTTCTTT

J gene: TRBJ2-2
clone size: .
V gene: TRBV3-1/TRBV3-2
D gene: TRBD1
CDR3 protein: CASSQTGDGGELFF
CDR3 DNA: TGTGCCAGCAGCCAGACAGGGGATGGCGGGGAGCTGTTTTTT

J gene: TRBJ1-1
clone size: .
V gene: TRBV18
D gene: .
CDR3 protein: CASSPLGTNTEAFF
CDR3 DNA: TGTGCCAGCTCACCACTGGGTACGAACACTGAAGCTTTCTTT

J gene: TRBJ1-1
clone size: .
V gene: TRBV12-3/TRBV12-4
D gene: .
CDR3 protein: CASSKSSAEAFF
CDR3 DNA: TGTGCCAGCAGCAAATCTAGCGCTGAAGCTTTCTTT

J gene: TRBJ2-1
clone size: .
V gene: TRBV11-2
D gene: .
CDR3 protein: CASSSTTGSYNEQFF
CDR3 DNA: TGTGCCAGCAGCTCCACGACAGGATCCTACAATGAGCAGTTCTTC

J gene: TRBJ1-5
clone size: .
V gene: TRBV6-6
D gene: TRBD1
CDR3 protein: CASSYAGQGPQPQHF
CDR3 DNA: TGTGCCAGCAGTTACGCAGGACAGGGTCCCCAGCCCCAGCATTTT

J gene: TRBJ1-1
clone size: .
V gene: TRBV11-2
D gene: .
CDR3 protein: CASSIGRRNTEAFF
CDR3 DNA: TGTGCCAGCAGCATTGGACGGAGGAACACTGAAGCTTTCTTT

J gene: TRBJ1-6
clone size: .
V gene: TRBV19
D gene: .
CDR3 protein: CASSTFSNHSSYNSPLHF
CDR3 DNA: TGTGCCAGTAGTACCTTCTCAAACCATTCCTCCTATAATTCACCCCTCCACTTT

J gene: TRBJ2-3
clone size: .
V gene: TRBV4-1
D gene: TRBD2
CDR3 protein: CASSQEVAGTSTDTQYF
CDR3 DNA: TGCGCCAGCAGCCAAGAAGTAGCGGGTACTAGCACAGATACGCAGTATTTT

J gene: TRBJ2-7
clone size: .
V gene: TRBV5-6
D gene: .
CDR3 protein: CASSYYRDIYEQYF
CDR3 DNA: TGTGCCAGCAGCTACTACCGGGACATCTACGAGCAGTACTTC

J gene: TRBJ1-2
clone size: .
V gene: TRBV7-9
D gene: .
CDR3 protein: CASSFDGTALWDGYTF
CDR3 DNA: TGTGCCAGCAGCTTTGACGGTACTGCCCTCTGGGATGGCTACACCTTC

J gene: TRBJ2-1
clone size: once
V gene: TRBV23-1
D gene: TRBD1
CDR3 protein: CASSPGQSYNEQFF
CDR3 DNA: TGCGCCAGCAGCCCGGGACAGTCCTACAATGAGCAGTTCTTC

J gene: TRBJ1-1
clone size: .
V gene: TRBV10-3
D gene: .
CDR3 protein: CAISEGTPSQAFF
CDR3 DNA: TGTGCCATCAGTGAGGGGACACCATCCCAAGCTTTCTTT

J gene: TRBJ1-5
clone size: .
V gene: TRBV12-3/TRBV12-4
D gene: .
CDR3 protein: CASSYNSNQPQHF
CDR3 DNA: TGTGCCAGCAGTTACAATAGCAATCAGCCCCAGCATTTT

J gene: TRBJ1-1
clone size: .
V gene: TRBV9
D gene: TRBD1
CDR3 protein: CASSATGGGLDTEAFF
CDR3 DNA: TGTGCCAGCAGCGCTACAGGGGGCGGGCTCGACACTGAAGCTTTCTTT

J gene: TRBJ1-1
clone size: .
V gene: TRBV7-2
D gene: .
CDR3 protein: CASSLSGLNTEAFF
CDR3 DNA: TGTGCCAGCAGCTTGAGCGGTCTGAACACTGAAGCTTTCTTT

J gene: TRBJ1-2
clone size: .
V gene: TRBV30
D gene: .
CDR3 protein: CAWSVRGRNYGYTF
CDR3 DNA: TGTGCCTGGAGTGTACGGGGCAGGAACTATGGCTACACCTTC

J gene: TRBJ2-7
clone size: .
V gene: TRBV18
D gene: TRBD1
CDR3 protein: CASSPGTGMAYEQYF
CDR3 DNA: TGTGCCAGCTCACCAGGGACAGGGATGGCCTACGAGCAGTACTTC

J gene: TRBJ2-5
clone size: .
V gene: TRBV11-1
D gene: TRBD2
CDR3 protein: CASSSGLAETQYF
CDR3 DNA: TGTGCCAGCAGCTCGGGACTAGCGGAGACCCAGTACTTC

J gene: TRBJ1-2
clone size: .
V gene: TRBV6-5
D gene: .
CDR3 protein: CASSAAEDYGYTF
CDR3 DNA: TGTGCCAGTAGCGCCGCCGAGGACTATGGCTACACCTTC

J gene: TRBJ1-1
clone size: once
V gene: TRBV6-5
D gene: .
CDR3 protein: CASSPRPNTEAFF
CDR3 DNA: TGTGCCAGCAGCCCGCGCCCGAACACTGAAGCTTTCTTT

J gene: TRBJ1-6
clone size: few
V gene: TRBV5-5
D gene: .
CDR3 protein: CASSPRARAGDSPLHF
CDR3 DNA: TGTGCCAGCAGCCCTAGGGCCAGGGCAGGAGACTCACCCCTCCACTTT

J gene: TRBJ2-3
clone size: .
V gene: TRBV2
D gene: .
CDR3 protein: CASTPRGAYTDTQYF
CDR3 DNA: TGTGCCAGCACTCCACGGGGGGCCTACACAGATACGCAGTATTTT

J gene: TRBJ2-7
clone size: .
V gene: TRBV27
D gene: TRBD2
CDR3 protein: CASTSSGGAYEQYF
CDR3 DNA: TGTGCCAGCACCTCTAGCGGGGGTGCCTACGAGCAGTACTTC

J gene: TRBJ2-7
clone size: .
V gene: TRBV5-3
D gene: .
CDR3 protein: CARSSRCPRSYEQYF
CDR3 DNA: TGTGCCAGAAGCTCCCGGTGCCCACGCTCCTACGAGCAGTACTTC

J gene: TRBJ2-7
clone size: .
V gene: TRBV10-2
D gene: TRBD2
CDR3 protein: CASRGTSVLYEQYF
CDR3 DNA: TGCGCCAGCAGGGGGACTAGCGTTCTCTACGAGCAGTACTTC

J gene: TRBJ2-3
clone size: .
V gene: TRBV7-3
D gene: .
CDR3 protein: CASSPGAGWNTDTQYF
CDR3 DNA: TGTGCCAGCAGCCCAGGGGCAGGGTGGAACACAGATACGCAGTATTTT

J gene: TRBJ1-2
clone size: .
V gene: TRBV5-8
D gene: .
CDR3 protein: CASSLESAVNYGYTF
CDR3 DNA: TGTGCCAGCAGCTTGGAATCGGCAGTCAACTATGGCTACACCTTC

J gene: TRBJ1-5
clone size: .
V gene: TRBV9
D gene: .
CDR3 protein: CASSVMGGNQPQHF
CDR3 DNA: TGTGCCAGCAGCGTAATGGGGGGTAATCAGCCCCAGCATTTT

J gene: TRBJ1-4
clone size: .
V gene: TRBV30
D gene: .
CDR3 protein: CAWSLRWGRNEKLFF
CDR3 DNA: TGTGCCTGGAGCTTACGATGGGGTCGTAATGAAAAACTGTTTTTT

J gene: TRBJ1-6
clone size: .
V gene: TRBV7-6
D gene: .
CDR3 protein: CASSLGLFGTYSYNSPLHF
CDR3 DNA: TGTGCCAGCAGCTTAGGGCTTTTCGGCACTTACTCCTATAATTCACCCCTCCACTTT

J gene: TRBJ2-7
clone size: once
V gene: TRBV6-5
D gene: TRBD1
CDR3 protein: CASSGRTGGSYEQYF
CDR3 DNA: TGTGCCAGCAGCGGAAGGACAGGGGGAAGCTACGAGCAGTACTTC

J gene: TRBJ2-3
clone size: .
V gene: TRBV3-1/TRBV3-2
D gene: .
CDR3 protein: CASSEGTGTGTDTQYF
CDR3 DNA: TGTGCCAGCAGCGAGGGCACGGGGACTGGCACAGATACGCAGTATTTT

J gene: TRBJ1-1
clone size: .
V gene: TRBV10-3
D gene: .
CDR3 protein: CAISESGTTEAFF
CDR3 DNA: TGTGCCATCAGTGAGTCGGGTACCACTGAAGCTTTCTTT

J gene: TRBJ2-3
clone size: .
V gene: TRBV5-1
D gene: .
CDR3 protein: CASSPTRGDTQYF
CDR3 DNA: TGCGCCAGCAGCCCGACGCGTGGAGATACGCAGTATTTT

J gene: TRBJ1-6
clone size: .
V gene: TRBV4-1
D gene: .
CDR3 protein: CASSQEGNFRLSSYNSPLHF
CDR3 DNA: TGCGCCAGCAGCCAAGAGGGGAACTTCCGGTTATCGTCCTATAATTCACCCCTCCACTTT

J gene: TRBJ2-5
clone size: .
V gene: TRBV7-3
D gene: .
CDR3 protein: CASSLRRPGQYF
CDR3 DNA: TGTGCCAGCAGCTTAAGGCGGCCCGGCCAGTACTTC

J gene: TRBJ1-6
clone size: .
V gene: TRBV10-3
D gene: .
CDR3 protein: CAIRTAYNSPLHF
CDR3 DNA: TGTGCCATCCGGACAGCCTATAATTCACCCCTCCACTTT

J gene: TRBJ2-3
clone size: .
V gene: TRBV9
D gene: .
CDR3 protein: CASSHDRSTDTQYF
CDR3 DNA: TGTGCCAGCAGTCACGACAGGAGCACAGATACGCAGTATTTT

J gene: TRBJ2-7
clone size: .
V gene: TRBV29-1
D gene: .
CDR3 protein: CSVESGGNSYEQYF
CDR3 DNA: TGCAGCGTTGAAAGCGGAGGCAACTCCTACGAGCAGTACTTC

J gene: TRBJ2-7
clone size: .
V gene: TRBV11-2
D gene: .
CDR3 protein: CASSSPRIGPGQYF
CDR3 DNA: TGTGCCAGCAGCTCTCCCCGGATAGGACCGGGGCAGTACTTC